These T cell receptor beta chains were read from a single sample in a study of human T cells and chemical hapten exposure. One entry per CDR3 protein results from TCRdb running MiXCR on the RACE reads. This sample has about 350,000 distinct CDR3 sequences; around 6% occur once, and the top ten carry about 5%. This specimen was whole blood, taken in connection with sensitization to the hapten diphenylcyclopropenone (DPC). The source of these receptors is a woman aged 18-29 years with alopecia areata. Some clones in this sample may be carry-over from other donors' samples. The CDR3 runs from the conserved cysteine through the conserved F or W. A D gene is named only where the DNA matches it firmly. Clone size is stated in some rows and not others, as once, few, many or a class when expanded.

j_call v_call clone_size d_call cdr3_aa cdr3_nt
TRBJ2-3 TRBV12-3/TRBV12-4 few TRBD2 CASSLGRGGGYTDTQYF TGTGCCAGCAGTTTGGGTCGCGGCGGGGGATACACAGATACGCAGTATTTT
TRBJ2-3 TRBV7-8 many TRBD2 CASGTSGGAVADTQYF TGTGCCAGCGGGACTAGCGGGGGGGCCGTGGCAGATACGCAGTATTTT
TRBJ2-7 TRBV20-1 NA TRBD1 CSARVLGTGGFYEQYF TGCAGTGCTAGAGTATTGGGGACAGGGGGCTTTTACGAGCAGTACTTC
TRBJ2-1 TRBV9 few NA CASSVDEGYEQFF TGTGCCAGCAGCGTTGACGAGGGGTATGAGCAGTTCTTC
TRBJ2-1 TRBV7-8 few NA CASSPQVGNNPEQFF TGTGCCAGCAGCCCCCAGGTGGGGAATAACCCAGAGCAGTTCTTC
TRBJ1-4 TRBV7-8 few NA CASSLVGRDNEKLFF TGTGCCAGCAGCTTAGTAGGGAGGGATAATGAAAAACTGTTTTTT
TRBJ2-2 TRBV4-1 NA NA CASSQTGVRELFF TGCGCCAGCAGCCAGACCGGTGTGAGGGAGCTGTTTTTT
TRBJ1-5 TRBV4-3 NA NA CASSQDYYGDGSNQPQHF TGCGCCAGCAGCCAAGATTACTACGGGGACGGTAGCAATCAGCCCCAGCATTTT
TRBJ1-3 TRBV18 many NA CASSPTESGNTIYF TGTGCCAGCTCACCAACGGAATCTGGAAACACCATATATTTT
TRBJ2-4 TRBV6-6 many NA CASSYTGAKNIQYF TGTGCCAGCAGTTATACAGGGGCCAAAAACATTCAGTACTTC
TRBJ2-4 TRBV13 NA TRBD2 CASSSYTGLAGGLAKNIQYF TGTGCCAGCAGCTCATATACGGGACTAGCGGGGGGGCTTGCCAAAAACATTCAGTACTTC
TRBJ1-1 TRBV6-2/TRBV6-3 many NA CASRRSGNTEAFF TGTGCCAGCCGACGGTCAGGGAACACTGAAGCTTTCTTT
TRBJ1-1 TRBV2 many TRBD1 CASSHRGNMNTEAFF TGTGCCAGCAGCCACAGGGGAAACATGAACACTGAAGCTTTCTTT
TRBJ1-1 TRBV6-2/TRBV6-3 many NA CASRTDRPEAFF TGTGCCAGCAGAACTGACAGACCTGAAGCTTTCTTT
TRBJ2-2 TRBV7-9 many NA CASSPDQNTGELFF TGTGCCAGCAGCCCGGACCAGAACACCGGGGAGCTGTTTTTT
TRBJ1-2 TRBV27 NA TRBD1 CASSSNRGPYTF TGTGCCAGCAGTTCCAACAGGGGCCCCTACACCTTC